This T cell receptor beta chain was documented in a study of identical twins. The study, taken as a whole, reports: Modeled out-of-frame TCR alpha sharing in monozygotic twins fell below observed levels.

TCRdb independently ran MiXCR on the 5' RACE reads; one entry per CDR3 protein. The sample has hundreds of thousands of distinct CDR3 sequences, around a tenth seen once. Trimming took 4 bases from V and 0 from J, leaving 13 bases between them. The CDR3 consists of 15 residues. CDR1 and CDR2 (germline): MNHEY, SVGAGI. As concerns this clonotype: What it binds is not known.

Sequencing was carried out using memory (CD45RO+) T cells sorted from blood. This chain connects TRBV6-5 to TRBJ2-7; a weak D match, TRBD1 (6 bases). This receptor was identified in a woman younger than 30 in good health. In DNA, the CDR3 is TGTGCCAGCAGTTCACAGGGACCTTTCTCCTACGAGCAGTACTTC. Encoded protein: CASSSQGPFSYEQYF.